The clone carrying this T cell receptor beta chain was counted at least ten times. The data were obtained in a study of patients and donors after allogeneic stem cell transplantation. TCRdb processed the RT-PCR reads anew with MiXCR; each CDR3 protein has one entry. The table has approximately 60,000 distinct CDR3 sequences, less than 15% seen once; the top ten hold roughly 34%. The CDR3 has 16 amino acids. The sequence was obtained from a human donor who was either an allogeneic HSCT recipient or a stem cell or donor lymphocyte infusion donor (not recorded which). It is not recorded whose cells these are; they may come from a transplant donor. The gene calls are TRBV21-1 and TRBJ1-2; TRBD1, the table's D call, was not compared with the DNA. TRBV21-1 counts as a pseudogene. Sequenced material: blood, either unsorted or a sorted T cell fraction (not recorded which). CDR3 region: CASSKARGQGLIGYTF. The CDR3 nucleotides read TGTGCCAGCAGCAAAGCAAGGGGACAGGGATTAATTGGCTACACCTTC.